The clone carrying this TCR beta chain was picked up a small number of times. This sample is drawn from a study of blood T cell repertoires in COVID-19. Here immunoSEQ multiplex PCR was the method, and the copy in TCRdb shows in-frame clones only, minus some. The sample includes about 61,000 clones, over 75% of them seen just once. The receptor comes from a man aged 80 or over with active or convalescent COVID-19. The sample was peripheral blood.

The CDR3 DNA is TGTGCCAGCAGCTTCCAGGGACTAGCGACCTACGAGCAGTACTTC. The encoded protein is CASSFQGLATYEQYF. The chain recombines TRBV7-2 with TRBJ2-7; 10 bases match TRBD2. Germline CDR1 SGHTA, CDR2 FQGNSA. Trimming removed 3 bases from V and 2 bases from J; junction bases left unmatched: 4. This CDR3 spans 15 amino acids. The variable domain in full, completed from reference TRBV7-2 and TRBJ2-7, reads GAGVSQSPSNKVTEKGKDVELRCDPISGHTALYWYRQSLGQGLEFLIYFQGNSAPDKSGLPSDRFSAERTGGSVSTLTIQRTQQEDSAVYLCASSFQGLATYEQYFGPGTRLTVT.